Described below is a single T cell receptor beta chain sequence and its context. Its specificity is unknown. This entry comes from a study of T-cell memory formation after mild COVID-19. Study observations and caveats: Confirmation was lacking for SARS-CoV-2 specificity of second-wave clones that peaked on day 37. Balance between CD4 and CD8 was seen in clones contracting day 15 to 85, and a CD4+ lean was seen in later expanders.

TCRdb passed the 5' RACE reads through MiXCR, listing each CDR3 protein once. The table lists approximately 270,000 distinct CDR3 sequences, around 16% of them singletons. The sample taken for sequencing was PBMCs or a T cell subset sorted from them (not recorded which). This TCR derives from a man between 18 and 35 years old who had mild COVID-19 (a few samples of this study predate the infection). Cell type and time point are not known.

The CDR3 nucleotides are TGTGCCAGCAGCTTACGGGCCAGGGACGAGCAGTACTTC. Translation: CASSLRARDEQYF. The chain recombines TRBV7-3 with TRBJ2-7; the D gene is possibly TRBD1 (5 bases). Trimming left V 2 bases short and J 5 bases short, with 10 bases between. The CDR3 totals 13 residues. The germline V gene encodes CDR1 SGHTA and CDR2 FQGTGA.